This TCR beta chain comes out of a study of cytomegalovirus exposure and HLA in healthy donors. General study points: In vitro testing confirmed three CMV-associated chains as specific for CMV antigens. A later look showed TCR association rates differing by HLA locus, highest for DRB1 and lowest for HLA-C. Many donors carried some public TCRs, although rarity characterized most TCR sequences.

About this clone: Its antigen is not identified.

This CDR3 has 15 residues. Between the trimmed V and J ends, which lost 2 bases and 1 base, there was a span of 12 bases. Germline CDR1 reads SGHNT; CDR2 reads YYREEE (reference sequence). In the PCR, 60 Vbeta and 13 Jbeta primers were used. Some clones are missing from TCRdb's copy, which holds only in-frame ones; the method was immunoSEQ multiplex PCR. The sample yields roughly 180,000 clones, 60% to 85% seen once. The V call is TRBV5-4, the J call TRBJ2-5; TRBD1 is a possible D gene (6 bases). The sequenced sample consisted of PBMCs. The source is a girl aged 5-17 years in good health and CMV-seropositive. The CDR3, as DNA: TGTGCCAGCAGCTTCGTGGACAGAACCCAAGAGACCCAGTACTTC. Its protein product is CASSFVDRTQETQYF.